The clone carrying this T cell receptor beta chain has a count of ten or more. The target antigen is unknown. V was clipped by 4 bases and J by 3 bases, with 10 bases between them. Germline loops: CDR1 SGHVS, CDR2 FQNEAQ. This CDR3 contains 14 residues. This sample was included in a study of T cell repertoires in cytomegalovirus infection. TCRdb redid the calling of the reads with MiXCR, one entry per CDR3 protein. The table includes about 700,000 distinct CDR3 sequences, around 35% detected once. The V call is TRBV7-8, the J call TRBJ1-5; unclear D gene. The input for sequencing was cultured PBMCs, taken from culture after CMV antigen stimulation. The receptor comes from a human donor in good health (CMV status not recorded). Some clones in this sample may be carry-over from other donors' samples. Written as DNA, the CDR3 is TGTGCCAGCAGCTCTTCGATGAACAATCAGCCCCAGCATTTT. This sequence encodes CASSSSMNNQPQHF.